This T cell receptor (beta chain) was sequenced during a study of blood T cell repertoires in COVID-19. Study-wide background: The United States, Italy and Spain were the sources of the acute and convalescent COVID-19 samples. The analysed material was cDNA or gDNA that came from T cells, B-cell-depleted T cells, or PBMCs.

TCRdb's table, derived via immunoSEQ multiplex PCR, lists solely in-frame clones and lacks some. The sample has some 73,000 clones; more than 65% are singletons. The CDR3 has 14 residues. V lost 1 base and J lost 7, with 8 bases in between. CDR1 LNHNV and CDR2 YYDKDF come from the germline V gene (reference sequence). The source is a human donor in a cohort sampled during active COVID-19. V gene TRBV15 combines with J gene TRBJ1-6; perhaps TRBD1 as D (6 bases). Specimen: peripheral blood. The CDR3 spells CATSRGQGNSPLHF. CDR3 sequence (DNA): TGTGCCACCAGCAGAGGCCAGGGGAATTCACCCCTCCACTTT.